Listed below are T cell receptor beta chains from one sample, sequenced in a study of CD8+ T cells in alopecia areata. The method was immunoSEQ multiplex PCR; TCRdb's version includes in-frame clones alone and lacks a portion of them. The profile shows about 180,000 clones, about 55% of them singletons. Source: CD8+ T cells sorted from blood, taken at week 24, from a patient treated with tofacitinib. The source is a human donor with alopecia areata. Both conserved end residues are part of each CDR3. The order of the fields is J gene, D gene, V gene, clone size, CDR3 DNA, CDR3 protein. The D gene is left open where the match is weak. Size is stated for part of the rows, as once, few or many counts, or as a class when the clone is expanded.

TRBJ2-7,NA,TRBV4-3,NA,TGCGCCAGCAGCCAAGCAGGCCGTGGCTACGAGCAGTACTTC,CASSQAGRGYEQYF
TRBJ2-3,NA,TRBV30,NA,TGTGCCTGGAGTTCGGCTAGCGCGACAGATACGCAGTATTTT,CAWSSASATDTQYF
TRBJ2-7,NA,TRBV12-5,NA,TGTGCTAGTGGTTTGCTACAGGTGGGCGAGCAGTACTTC,CASGLLQVGEQYF
TRBJ1-1,NA,TRBV30,NA,TGTGCCTGGATAAGCCTTCGCAGCACTGAAGCTTTCTTT,CAWISLRSTEAFF
TRBJ1-1,NA,TRBV4-3,NA,TGCGCCAGCAGCCAAGATCGAGGAATGAACACTGAAGCTTTCTTT,CASSQDRGMNTEAFF
TRBJ1-5,NA,TRBV7-2,NA,TGTGCCAGCAGCCGAGGGGGAAGCTCCGGTCAGCCCCAGCATTTT,CASSRGGSSGQPQHF
TRBJ2-3,NA,TRBV6-6,NA,TGTGCCAGCAGTTGGGAGGGGGGGCCGGATACGCAGTATTTT,CASSWEGGPDTQYF
TRBJ2-1,TRBD2,TRBV5-1,NA,TGCGCCAGCAGCTCAGCGGGGGGCCAAAACTCCTACAATGAGCAGTTCTTC,CASSSAGGQNSYNEQFF
TRBJ1-2,NA,TRBV7-2,NA,TGTGCCAGCAGTCCGGGAGGGCTCTATGGCTACACCTTC,CASSPGGLYGYTF
TRBJ2-3,NA,TRBV11-2,NA,TGTGCCACTCGGGGAGCAGATACGCAGTATTTT,CATRGADTQYF
TRBJ1-1,NA,TRBV30,NA,TGTGCCTGGAGTGTAAGGGTTACTGAAGCTTTCTTT,CAWSVRVTEAFF
TRBJ1-6,NA,TRBV4-3,NA,TGCGCCAGCAGGAGGGGACGGGAGACTAATTCACCCCTCCACTTT,CASRRGRETNSPLHF
TRBJ1-5,NA,TRBV7-6,NA,TGTGCCAGCAGCTCGGGGCAGGGCAGACAGCCCCAGCATTTT,CASSSGQGRQPQHF
TRBJ2-2,NA,TRBV29-1,NA,TGCAGCGTTGCTGCGAACACCGGGGAGCTGTTTTTT,CSVAANTGELFF
TRBJ2-7,NA,TRBV20-1,few,TGCAGTGCTAGGATGCAGGGGGAGCAGTACTTC,CSARMQGEQYF
TRBJ2-2,TRBD2,TRBV7-9,NA,TGTGCCAGCAGCTCCACGCTAGCGGGGGACCGGGAGCTGTTTTTT,CASSSTLAGDRELFF
TRBJ2-3,NA,TRBV30,NA,TGTGCCTGGAGTGAATCCGGGCTCCCCCTCAGTACGCAGTATTTT,CAWSESGLPLSTQYF
TRBJ2-5,NA,TRBV29-1,few,TGCAGCGCTGAAAGGGGCGCGGGGGAGACCCAGTACTTC,CSAERGAGETQYF
TRBJ2-3,NA,TRBV29-1,few,TGCAGCGTTGATATTGAGGCAGATACGCAGTATTTT,CSVDIEADTQYF
TRBJ2-3,TRBD1,TRBV13,NA,TGTGCCAGCAGCCCGGACAGGCTTCAGCCCCCCTCGCAGTATTTT,CASSPDRLQPPSQYF
TRBJ2-1,NA,TRBV7-6,few,TGTGCCAGCAGCTTAGGACAGGTCATCTACAATGAGCAGTTCTTC,CASSLGQVIYNEQFF
TRBJ2-5,NA,TRBV5-6,NA,TGTGCCAGCAGCCACGTGGGGGAACGAGAGACCCAGTACTTC,CASSHVGERETQYF
TRBJ2-5,NA,TRBV12-5,NA,TGTGCTAGTGCTATAATATTGGGCAGGGGCCAAGAGACCCAGTACTTC,CASAIILGRGQETQYF
TRBJ1-1,NA,TRBV7-2,NA,TGTGCCAGCAGCTTAGTACGGCACCCGGACACTGAAGCTTTCTTT,CASSLVRHPDTEAFF
TRBJ2-2,NA,TRBV4-3,few,TGCGCCAGCAGCCAAGATACACAGGGAGGGGGCGGGGAGCTGTTTTTT,CASSQDTQGGGGELFF
TRBJ2-7,NA,TRBV14,NA,TGTGCCAGCAGCCAAGAGTGGGGAACCTACGAGCAGTACTTC,CASSQEWGTYEQYF
TRBJ1-1,NA,TRBV29-1,NA,TGCAGCGTTGAACTGGGATACACTGAAGCTTTCTTT,CSVELGYTEAFF
TRBJ2-7,NA,TRBV5-1,NA,TGCGCCAGCAGCTTGGACAGATACGAGCAGTACTTC,CASSLDRYEQYF